These 26 T cell receptor beta chains share one sample of origin, sequenced in a study of metastatic and nonmetastatic thyroid tumors. TCRdb redid the clone calls on the PCR reads using MiXCR. The profile shows roughly 16,000 clones, almost 35% of them singletons. There were no patients who had received any treatment before thyroid surgery. The source material was tumor tissue. Receptor source: a female donor with papillary thyroid cancer or a benign thyroid nodule (not recorded which). Some clones in this sample may be carry-over from other donors' samples.

The chain couples TRBV3-1 to TRBJ2-2; 12 nucleotides match TRBD2. With V trimmed by 0 bases and J by 7 bases, 9 bases remained unmatched. The CDR3 runs 18 residues. Germline loops: CDR1 LGHDT, CDR2 YNNKEL (reference sequence). CDR3: CASSQDLRLAGGNGELFF. The CDR3, as DNA: TGTGCCAGCAGCCAAGATCTACGGCTAGCGGGAGGGAACGGGGAGCTGTTTTTT. Combining the CDR3 with reference TRBV3-1 and TRBJ2-2 gives the whole variable domain DTAVSQTPKYLVTQMGNDKSIKCEQNLGHDTMYWYKQDSKKFLKIMFSYNNKELIINETVPNRFSPKSPDKAHLNLHINSLELGDSAVYFCASSQDLRLAGGNGELFFGEGSRLTVL.

This clone showed up many times. The chain carries TRBV9 and TRBJ1-1; D is undetermined. Germline CDR1 reads SGDLS; CDR2 reads YYNGEE. V gave up 4 bases and J gave up 1 base, with 14 bases separating them. The CDR3 has 15 residues. The CDR3 spells CASSPRHVPNTEAFF. The CDR3 DNA reads TGTGCCAGCAGCCCAAGACACGTTCCGAACACTGAAGCTTTCTTT.

This clone occurred a few times. This chain links TRBV28 with TRBJ2-5, with 7 bases lining up with TRBD2. The ends lost 2 bases at V and 5 bases at J; junction bases unmatched: 11. Germline CDR1 reads MDHEN; CDR2 reads SYDVKM. The CDR3 sequence is 16 residues long. CDR3 protein: CASSLGGSGSPETQYF. The CDR3 region has the DNA TGTGCCAGCAGTTTAGGGGGTAGCGGGTCTCCGGAGACCCAGTACTTC.

By frequency in the sample, this clone is medium-sized. V gene TRBV19 combines with J gene TRBJ1-5, with TRBD1 matching 7 bases. The CDR3 extends over 16 amino acids. The V segment lost 2 bases and the J segment 0 bases; nucleotides outside the gene matches: 4. Germline V lookup: CDR1 LNHDA, CDR2 SQIVND (reference sequence). The chain's CDR3 is CASSIRGQLSNQPQHF. The CDR3 DNA follows: TGTGCCAGTAGTATACGGGGACAGCTTAGCAATCAGCCCCAGCATTTT. Variable domain in full (rest from reference TRBV19 and TRBJ1-5): DGGITQSPKYLFRKEGQNVTLSCEQNLNHDAMYWYRQDPGQGLRLIYYSQIVNDFQKGDIAEGYSVSREKKESFPLTVTSAQKNPTAFYLCASSIRGQLSNQPQHFGDGTRLSIL.

The chain joins TRBV19 to TRBJ2-3; 8 bases match TRBD2. The CDR3 is made up of 17 amino acids. The germline CDR1 and CDR2 sequences are LNHDA and SQIVND (reference sequence). J gave up 2 bases and V 4 bases, and 11 bases lay outside the gene matches. This CDR3 is CASSTLSRGAYTDTQYF. As DNA, the CDR3 is TGTGCCAGTAGTACCCTATCGCGGGGGGCATACACAGATACGCAGTATTTT.

The DNA of the CDR3 is TGTGCCAGCAGTTTCCTAGCGAGGCCGGGGGAGACCCAGTACTTC. Protein product: CASSFLARPGETQYF. The chain couples TRBV6-5 to TRBJ2-5, with a possible D match to TRBD2 (6 bases). This CDR3 comprises 15 residues. The germline gives CDR1 MNHEY, CDR2 SVGAGI. Trimming took 4 bases from V and 5 from J, leaving 17 bases between them.

This clone has at least ten counts. One end of the junction varies from germline; a read error may be responsible. This specimen includes other DNA sequences encoding the same CDR3. The gene calls are TRBV12-3 or TRBV12-4 and TRBJ1-5, with 8 bases identical to TRBD1. The length of the CDR3 is 14 residues. In DNA, the CDR3 is TGTGCCAGCACCCTCGCCGGGACAGGCCAGCCCCAGCACTTT. Translated: CASTLAGTGQPQHF.

This clone was observed at least ten times. This CDR3 reads CATSGRVSGGAEETQYF. CDR3 coding DNA: TGTGCCACCAGCGGGAGGGTTAGCGGGGGGGCTGAGGAGACCCAGTACTTC. This chain links TRBV15 with TRBJ2-5, with TRBD2 matching 11 bases. Germline CDR1 reads LNHNV; CDR2 reads YYDKDF (reference sequence). The trim removed 5 bases at V and 5 bases at J, leaving 13 bases unmatched. This CDR3 has 17 amino acids.

The CDR3 loop is CASSYNPGTTDIQETQYF. In DNA form, the CDR3 reads TGTGCCAGCAGTTATAACCCAGGAACAACGGACATCCAAGAGACCCAGTACTTC. The V gene is TRBV6-2 or TRBV6-3, the J gene TRBJ2-5; a weak D match, TRBD1 (5 bases). Between the trimmed V and J ends, which lost 3 bases and 1 base, there was a span of 21 bases. The CDR3 runs 18 residues. From germline, CDR1 is MNHEY and CDR2 SVGEGT.

Relative to its sample, this clone is medium-sized (0.01 to 0.1%). CDR3 protein: CASTYNPPGPTEAFF. The CDR3, as DNA: TGTGCCAGTACCTACAACCCCCCCGGACCCACTGAAGCTTTCTTT. The chain has TRBV19 and TRBJ1-1; D remains ambiguous. This CDR3 is 15 amino acids long. Germline lookup yields CDR1 LNHDA and CDR2 SQIVND (reference sequence). V was trimmed by 7 bases and J by 4 bases, leaving 19 bases between them.

This chain links TRBV6-1 with TRBJ2-2; 9 bases match TRBD1. CDR3 length equals 16 residues. After removal of 6 bases from V and 3 bases from J, the junction contained 8 bases not matched to a gene. CDR1 is MNHNS and CDR2 is SASEGT in the germline V gene. The CDR3 is CASRSYRGLDTGELFF. DNA of the CDR3: TGTGCCAGCAGATCTTACAGGGGGCTGGACACCGGGGAGCTGTTTTTT.

The chain combines TRBV20-1 with TRBJ1-1; D unclear. The CDR3 covers 14 residues. CDR1 is DFQATT, CDR2 SNEGSKA, per germline (reference sequence). V shed 7 bases and J shed 4 bases, with 19 bases lying between them. CDR3 residues: CSGRDKVASTEAFF. For the CDR3, the DNA is TGCAGTGGTCGAGATAAGGTGGCGAGCACTGAAGCTTTCTTT.

This clone appeared once. J is TRBJ2-1 and V is TRBV20-1; D is possibly TRBD2 (6 bases). CDR1 and CDR2 (germline): DFQATT, SNEGSKA (reference sequence). CDR3 size: 13 residues. Trimming shortened V by 5 bases and J by 7 bases, and 15 bases separated the two germline ends. The CDR3 nucleotides are TGCAGTGCTCCCGGGACTTCTCAAAATGAGCAGTTCTTC. Translating it yields CSAPGTSQNEQFF.

The chain couples TRBV5-1 to TRBJ2-1, with D unclear. This CDR3 region has 14 residues. CDR1 and CDR2 (germline): SGHRS, YFSETQ. Trimming removed 0 bases from V and 5 bases from J, with 9 bases in between. The CDR3 here is CASSLGPWDNEQFF. In DNA form, the CDR3 reads TGCGCCAGCAGCTTGGGCCCATGGGACAATGAGCAGTTCTTC.

This clone has more than one count but fewer than ten. This sequence joins TRBV15 and TRBJ2-5; maybe TRBD2 (5 bases). CDR1 is LNHNV, CDR2 YYDKDF, per germline (reference sequence). Trimming took 6 bases from V and 5 from J, leaving 13 bases between them. CDR3 length: 13 amino acids. CDR3 sequence (DNA): TGTGCCACCAGGAACTACGCGGGTGAGACCCAGTACTTC. Protein product: CATRNYAGETQYF. Full variable domain (missing parts from reference TRBV15 and TRBJ2-5): DAMVIQNPRYQVTQFGKPVTLSCSQTLNHNVMYWYQQKSSQAPKLLFHYYDKDFNNEADTPDNFQSRRPNTSFCFLDIRSPGLGDTAMYLCATRNYAGETQYFGPGTRLLVL.

Ten or more counts support this clone. The V call is TRBV18, the J call TRBJ1-1; D is ambiguous. The CDR3 spans 15 residues. The germline gives CDR1 KGHSH, CDR2 LQKENI. V lost 3 bases and J 1 base, leaving 12 bases between the germline ends. CDR3 loop: CASSPSTRRNTEAFF. CDR3 in DNA: TGTGCCAGCTCACCTTCGACCAGGAGGAACACTGAAGCTTTCTTT.

In this sample, this clone is medium-sized. V and J are TRBV7-2 and TRBJ2-5; no definite D call. The germline CDR1 and CDR2 sequences are SGHTA and FQGNSA. The germline V and J ends were trimmed by 3 bases and 4 bases, with 6 bases remaining between them. CDR3 length: 12 residues. CDR3 in amino acids: CASSLYRETQYF. The CDR3 region has the DNA TGTGCCAGCAGCTTGTACCGAGAGACCCAGTACTTC.

This clone was found once. This chain connects TRBV20-1 to TRBJ2-7; TRBD2 is a possible D gene (6 bases). Trimming took 4 bases from V and 5 from J, leaving 21 bases between them. Germline V gives CDR1 DFQATT, CDR2 SNEGSKA (reference sequence). CDR3 length: 15 amino acids. The CDR3 here is CSATRRDNVRDEQYF. DNA of the CDR3: TGCAGTGCTACGCGGAGGGATAACGTCCGGGACGAGCAGTACTTC.

There are a few counts of this clone. The V and J genes are TRBV6-5 and TRBJ2-7, with D perhaps being TRBD1 or TRBD2 (6 bases each). Looked up from germline, CDR1 is MNHEY and CDR2 is SVGAGI. V gave up 0 bases and J gave up 5 bases, with 14 bases separating them. This CDR3 spans 15 amino acids. In DNA, the CDR3 is TGTGCCAGCAGTTACTCGATCGGGGGCTTTAACGAGCAGTACTTC. It codes for CASSYSIGGFNEQYF.

This clone is medium-sized within its sample. The V gene is TRBV6-1, the J gene TRBJ1-5, with D unclear. The CDR3 is 16 amino acids. The V end lost 11 bases, the J end lost 1 base, and 21 bases lay between the germline ends. Per germline, CDR1 MNHNS and CDR2 SASEGT. Here the CDR3 reads CASIPLDRESNQPQHF. CDR3 DNA: TGTGCCTCGATACCGCTTGACCGGGAGAGCAATCAGCCCCAGCATTTT.

This clone is medium-sized (0.01 to 0.1%). The chain employs TRBV7-3 and TRBJ2-7; D is undetermined. Germline V lookup: CDR1 SGHTA, CDR2 FQGTGA. This CDR3 has 16 residues. V dropped 0 bases and J dropped 2 bases, with 14 bases sitting between them. The CDR3 reads CASSLTPSRVPYEQYF. In DNA form, the CDR3 reads TGTGCCAGCAGCTTAACGCCCTCCCGGGTCCCCTACGAGCAGTACTTC. Looking up the rest from reference TRBV7-3 and TRBJ2-7 gives the full variable domain: GAGVSQTPSNKVTEKGKYVELRCDPISGHTALYWYRQSLGQGPEFLIYFQGTGAADDSGLPNDRFFAVRPEGSVSTLKIQRTERGDSAVYLCASSLTPSRVPYEQYFGPGTRLTVT.

By its share, this clone is medium-sized. The chain joins TRBV6-2 or TRBV6-3 to TRBJ2-4, with 7 bases lining up with TRBD1. Per germline, CDR1 MNHEY and CDR2 SVGEGT. This CDR3 spans 12 amino acids. V gave up 5 bases and J gave up 7 bases; unmatched junction bases: 2. The CDR3 loop reads CASSHRGNIQYF. As DNA, the CDR3 is TGTGCCAGCAGTCACAGGGGCAACATTCAGTACTTC.

The chain combines TRBV6-1 with TRBJ1-3; D unresolved. Trimming cost V 6 bases and J 3 bases, with 3 bases left between them. CDR3 size: 11 residues. CDR1 MNHNS and CDR2 SASEGT come from the germline V gene. The CDR3 region has the DNA TGTGCCAGCAGACTTGGAAACACCATATATTTT. Protein product: CASRLGNTIYF.

This sequence joins TRBV3-1 and TRBJ2-1; D ambiguous. From germline, CDR1 is LGHDT and CDR2 YNNKEL (reference sequence). The CDR3 runs to 11 residues. Trimming pared 6 bases from V and 6 bases from J, leaving 6 bases between. CDR3 DNA: TGTGCCAGCAGGGATGTCAATGAGCAGTTCTTC. It translates to CASRDVNEQFF.

Within the sample, this clone is medium-sized. The chain links TRBV5-1 to TRBJ2-7; D uncertain. V dropped 2 bases and J dropped 4 bases, with 7 bases sitting between them. This CDR3 is 12 amino acids long. In germline, CDR1 is SGHRS, CDR2 YFSETQ. The CDR3 DNA sequence: TGCGCCAGCAGCTTAGTGGTATACGAGCAGTACTTC. It encodes CASSLVVYEQYF. Filled out from reference TRBV5-1 and TRBJ2-7, the complete variable domain reads KAGVTQTPRYLIKTRGQQVTLSCSPISGHRSVSWYQQTPGQGLQFLFEYFSETQRNKGNFPGRFSGRQFSNSRSEMNVSTLELGDSALYLCASSLVVYEQYFGPGTRLTVT.

This clone is medium-sized in the sample. The chain recombines TRBV4-2 with TRBJ2-1, with D possibly matching TRBD2 (6 bases). CDR3 length equals 13 residues. Germline CDR1 and CDR2: LGHNA and YNFKEQ. Trimming stripped 6 bases from V and 8 bases from J, with 14 bases between. The CDR3 nucleotides are TGTGCCAGCAGTTCGGGGGACGGGGATGAGCAGTTCTTC. The encoded protein is CASSSGDGDEQFF.